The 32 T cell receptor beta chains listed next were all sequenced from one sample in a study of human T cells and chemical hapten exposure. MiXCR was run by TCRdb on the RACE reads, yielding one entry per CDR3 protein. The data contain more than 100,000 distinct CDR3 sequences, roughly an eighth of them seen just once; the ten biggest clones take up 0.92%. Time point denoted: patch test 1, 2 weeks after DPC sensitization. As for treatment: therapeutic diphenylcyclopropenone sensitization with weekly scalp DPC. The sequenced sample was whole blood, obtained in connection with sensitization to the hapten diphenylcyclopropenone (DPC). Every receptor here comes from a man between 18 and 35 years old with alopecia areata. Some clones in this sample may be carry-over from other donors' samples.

For the CDR3, the DNA is TGTGCCAGCAGTTTATCGATAAGGGTTGGATCACCCCTCCACTTT. It specifies CASSLSIRVGSPLHF. The chain links TRBV27 to TRBJ1-6; no firm D call. The V gene's germline CDR1 is MNHEY and CDR2 SMNVEV (reference sequence). CDR3 size: 15 residues. The V and J ends lost 0 bases and 10 bases respectively, with 13 bases between them.

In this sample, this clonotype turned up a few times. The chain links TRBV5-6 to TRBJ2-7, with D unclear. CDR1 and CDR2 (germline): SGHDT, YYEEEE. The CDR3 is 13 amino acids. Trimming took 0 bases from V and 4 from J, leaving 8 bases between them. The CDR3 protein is CASSLGRPYEQYV. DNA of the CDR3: TGTGCCAGCAGCTTGGGCAGACCTTACGAGCAGTACGTC.

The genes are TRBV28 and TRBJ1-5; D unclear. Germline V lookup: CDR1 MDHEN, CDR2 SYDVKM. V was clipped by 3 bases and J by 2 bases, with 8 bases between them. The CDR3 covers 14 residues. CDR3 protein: CASSFVWGNQPQHF. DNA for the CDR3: TGTGCCAGCAGTTTTGTTTGGGGCAATCAGCCCCAGCATTTT. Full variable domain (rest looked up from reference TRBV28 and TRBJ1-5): DVKVTQSSRYLVKRTGEKVFLECVQDMDHENMFWYRQDPGLGLRLIYFSYDVKMKEKGDIPEGYSVSREKKERFSLILESASTNQTSMYLCASSFVWGNQPQHFGDGTRLSIL.

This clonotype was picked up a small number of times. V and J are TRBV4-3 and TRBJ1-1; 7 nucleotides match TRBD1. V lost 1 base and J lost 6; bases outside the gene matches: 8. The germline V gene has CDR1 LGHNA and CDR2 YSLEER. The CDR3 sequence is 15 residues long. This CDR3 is CASSQGVRGAAEAFF. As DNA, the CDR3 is TGCGCCAGCAGCCAAGGGGTCAGGGGGGCCGCTGAAGCTTTCTTT.

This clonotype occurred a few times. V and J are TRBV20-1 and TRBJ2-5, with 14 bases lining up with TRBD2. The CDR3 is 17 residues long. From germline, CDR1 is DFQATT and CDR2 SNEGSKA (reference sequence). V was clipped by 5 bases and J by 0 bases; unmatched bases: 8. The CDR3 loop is CSAGKGLAGAYQETQYF. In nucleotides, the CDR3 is TGCAGTGCTGGGAAGGGACTAGCGGGGGCGTACCAAGAGACCCAGTACTTC.

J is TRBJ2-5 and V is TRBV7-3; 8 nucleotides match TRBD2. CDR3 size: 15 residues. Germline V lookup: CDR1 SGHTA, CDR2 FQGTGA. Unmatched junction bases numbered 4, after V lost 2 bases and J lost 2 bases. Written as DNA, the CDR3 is TGTGCCAGCAGCTTACTAGCGGGCGGACAAGAGACCCAGTACTTC. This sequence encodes CASSLLAGGQETQYF.

CDR3 protein: CASSLSISRAETQYF. The DNA of the CDR3 is TGTGCCAGCAGTTTATCGATAAGCAGGGCAGAGACCCAGTACTTC. The rearrangement links TRBV27 to TRBJ2-5, with a possible D match to TRBD1 (5 bases). The CDR3 is 15 residues long. Looked up from germline, CDR1 is MNHEY and CDR2 is SMNVEV (reference sequence). Trimming cost V 0 bases and J 4 bases, with 12 bases left between them.

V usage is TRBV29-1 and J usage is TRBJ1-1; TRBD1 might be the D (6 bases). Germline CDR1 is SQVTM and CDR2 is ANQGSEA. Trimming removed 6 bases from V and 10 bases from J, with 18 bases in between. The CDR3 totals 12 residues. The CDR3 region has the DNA TGCAGCGTCGTGGACAGCCCTAGCCTAGCTTTCTTT. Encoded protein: CSVVDSPSLAFF.

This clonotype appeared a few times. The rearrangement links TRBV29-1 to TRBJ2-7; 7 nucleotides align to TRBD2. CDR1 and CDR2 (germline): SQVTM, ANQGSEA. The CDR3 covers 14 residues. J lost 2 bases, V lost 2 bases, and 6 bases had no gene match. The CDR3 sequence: CSVEWGRGPYEQYF. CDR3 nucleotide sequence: TGCAGCGTTGAATGGGGGAGGGGACCCTACGAGCAGTACTTC.

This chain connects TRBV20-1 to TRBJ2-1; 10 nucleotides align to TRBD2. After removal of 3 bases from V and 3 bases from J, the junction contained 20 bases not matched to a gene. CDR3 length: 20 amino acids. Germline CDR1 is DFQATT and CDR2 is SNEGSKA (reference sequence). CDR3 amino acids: CSARVPTEPRTSGYYNEQFF. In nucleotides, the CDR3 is TGCAGTGCTAGGGTCCCGACGGAGCCGAGGACTAGCGGATACTACAATGAGCAGTTCTTC.

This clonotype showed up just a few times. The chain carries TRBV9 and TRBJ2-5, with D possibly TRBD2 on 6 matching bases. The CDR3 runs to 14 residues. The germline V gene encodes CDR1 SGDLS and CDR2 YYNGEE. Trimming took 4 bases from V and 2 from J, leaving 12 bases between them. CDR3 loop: CASSFTGTQETQYF. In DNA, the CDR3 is TGTGCCAGCAGCTTCACCGGGACTCAAGAGACCCAGTACTTC.

The CDR3 sequence: CASSSVGQGILNTIYF. CDR3 nucleotide sequence: TGTGCCAGCAGCTCGGTCGGACAGGGAATATTAAACACCATATATTTT. This chain uses TRBV5-5 with TRBJ1-3; 8 bases agree with TRBD1. V shed 3 bases, J shed 6 bases, and the junction held 11 bases outside the gene matches. CDR3 length: 16 residues. Germline CDR1 is SGHKS and CDR2 is YYEKEE (reference sequence).

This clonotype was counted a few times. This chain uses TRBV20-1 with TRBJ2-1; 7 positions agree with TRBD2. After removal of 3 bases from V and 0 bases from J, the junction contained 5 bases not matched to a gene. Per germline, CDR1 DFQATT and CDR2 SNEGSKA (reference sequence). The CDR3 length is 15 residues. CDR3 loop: CSARASGSSYNEQFF. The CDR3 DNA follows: TGCAGTGCTAGGGCTAGCGGAAGCTCCTACAATGAGCAGTTCTTC.

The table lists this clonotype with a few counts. CDR3 residues: CASSLGILAGETQYF. The CDR3 DNA reads as TGTGCCAGCAGTTTAGGGATACTAGCGGGAGAGACCCAGTACTTC. The gene calls are TRBV27 and TRBJ2-5, with 9 bases matching TRBD2. After removal of 2 bases from V and 4 bases from J, the junction contained 5 bases not matched to a gene. Germline CDR1 and CDR2: MNHEY and SMNVEV (reference sequence). The CDR3 has 15 amino acids.

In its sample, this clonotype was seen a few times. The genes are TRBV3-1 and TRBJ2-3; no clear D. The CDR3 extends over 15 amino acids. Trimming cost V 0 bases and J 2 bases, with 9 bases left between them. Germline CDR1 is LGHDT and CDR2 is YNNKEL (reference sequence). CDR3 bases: TGTGCCAGCAGCCAAGAGAACCAACTCACAGATACGCAGTATTTT. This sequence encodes CASSQENQLTDTQYF.

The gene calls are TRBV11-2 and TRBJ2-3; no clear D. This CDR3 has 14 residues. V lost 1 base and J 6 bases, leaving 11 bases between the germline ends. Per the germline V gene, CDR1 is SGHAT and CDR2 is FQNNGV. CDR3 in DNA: TGTGCCAGCAGCTTAGGAGACGATACCGATACGCAGTATTTT. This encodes CASSLGDDTDTQYF.

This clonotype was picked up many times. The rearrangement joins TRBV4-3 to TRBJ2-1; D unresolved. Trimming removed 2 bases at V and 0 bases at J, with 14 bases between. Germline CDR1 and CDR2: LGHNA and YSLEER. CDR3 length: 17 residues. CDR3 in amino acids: CASSQPTGPSSYNEQFF. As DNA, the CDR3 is TGCGCCAGCAGCCAACCGACCGGGCCGAGCTCCTACAATGAGCAGTTCTTC.

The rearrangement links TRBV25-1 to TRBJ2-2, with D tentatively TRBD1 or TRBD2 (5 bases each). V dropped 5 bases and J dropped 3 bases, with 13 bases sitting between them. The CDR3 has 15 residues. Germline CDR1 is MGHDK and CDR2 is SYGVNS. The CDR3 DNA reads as TGTGCCAGCAGTAATCGGGACCCTTACACCGGGGAGCTGTTTTTT. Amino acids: CASSNRDPYTGELFF.

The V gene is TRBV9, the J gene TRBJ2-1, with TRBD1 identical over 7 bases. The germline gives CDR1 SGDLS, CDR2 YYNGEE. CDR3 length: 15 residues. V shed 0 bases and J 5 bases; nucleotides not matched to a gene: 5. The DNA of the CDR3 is TGTGCCAGCAGCGTAGCTGGGACAGCTAACAATGAGCAGTTCTTC. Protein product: CASSVAGTANNEQFF.

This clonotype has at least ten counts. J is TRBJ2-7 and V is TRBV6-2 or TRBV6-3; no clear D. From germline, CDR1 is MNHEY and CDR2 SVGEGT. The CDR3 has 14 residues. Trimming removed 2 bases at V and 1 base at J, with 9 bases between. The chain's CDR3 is CASSYGSSSYEQYF. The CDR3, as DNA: TGTGCCAGCAGTTACGGGTCGTCATCCTACGAGCAGTACTTC.

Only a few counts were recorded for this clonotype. The CDR3 DNA reads TGTGCCAGCAGTGCGGCTAGCGGGGGGTACAATGAGCAGTTCTTC. This gives the protein CASSAASGGYNEQFF. This chain joins TRBV6-4 and TRBJ2-1; 11 nucleotides match TRBD2. The CDR3 is 15 residues long. V shed 4 bases and J 4 bases; nucleotides not matched to a gene: 3. Germline values: CDR1 MRHNA, CDR2 SNTAGT.

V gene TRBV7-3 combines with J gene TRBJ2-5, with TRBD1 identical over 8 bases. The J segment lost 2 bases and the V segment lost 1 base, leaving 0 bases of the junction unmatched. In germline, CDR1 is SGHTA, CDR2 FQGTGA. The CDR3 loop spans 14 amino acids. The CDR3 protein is CASSLNRGQETQYF. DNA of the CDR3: TGTGCCAGCAGCTTAAACAGGGGGCAAGAGACCCAGTACTTC.

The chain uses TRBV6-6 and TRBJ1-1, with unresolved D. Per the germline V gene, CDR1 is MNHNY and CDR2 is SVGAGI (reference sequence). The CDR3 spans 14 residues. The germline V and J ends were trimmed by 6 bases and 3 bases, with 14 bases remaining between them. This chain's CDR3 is CASSPRNKDTEAFF. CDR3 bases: TGTGCCAGCAGCCCCCGAAACAAGGACACTGAAGCTTTCTTT.

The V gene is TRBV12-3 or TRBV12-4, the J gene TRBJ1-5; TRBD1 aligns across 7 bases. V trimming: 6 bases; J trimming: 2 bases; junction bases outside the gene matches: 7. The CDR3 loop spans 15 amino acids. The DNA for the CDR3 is TGTGCCAGCAGCCCTATAGACAGGGGCAATCAGCCCCAGCATTTT. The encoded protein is CASSPIDRGNQPQHF.

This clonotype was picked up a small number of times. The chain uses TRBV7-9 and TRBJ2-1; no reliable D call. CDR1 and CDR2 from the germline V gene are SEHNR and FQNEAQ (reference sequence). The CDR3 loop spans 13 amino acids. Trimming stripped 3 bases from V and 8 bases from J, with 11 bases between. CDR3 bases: TGTGCCAGCAGCTTTTTGGCATCGGATGAGCAGTTCTTC. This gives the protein CASSFLASDEQFF.

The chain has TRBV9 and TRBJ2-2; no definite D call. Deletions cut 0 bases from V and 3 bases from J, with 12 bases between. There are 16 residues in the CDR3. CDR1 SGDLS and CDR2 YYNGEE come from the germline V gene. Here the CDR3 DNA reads TGTGCCAGCAGCGTAGTGGGCCCCGAACACACCGGGGAGCTGTTTTTT. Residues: CASSVVGPEHTGELFF. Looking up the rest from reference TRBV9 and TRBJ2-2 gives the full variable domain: DSGVTQTPKHLITATGQRVTLRCSPRSGDLSVYWYQQSLDQGLQFLIQYYNGEERAKGNILERFSAQQFPDLHSELNLSSLELGDSALYFCASSVVGPEHTGELFFGEGSRLTVL.

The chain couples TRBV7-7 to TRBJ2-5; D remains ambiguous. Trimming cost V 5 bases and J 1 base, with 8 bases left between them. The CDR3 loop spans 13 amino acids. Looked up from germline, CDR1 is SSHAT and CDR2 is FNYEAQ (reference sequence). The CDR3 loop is CASSVRIQETQYF. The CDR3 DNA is TGTGCCAGCAGCGTTAGGATCCAAGAGACCCAGTACTTC.

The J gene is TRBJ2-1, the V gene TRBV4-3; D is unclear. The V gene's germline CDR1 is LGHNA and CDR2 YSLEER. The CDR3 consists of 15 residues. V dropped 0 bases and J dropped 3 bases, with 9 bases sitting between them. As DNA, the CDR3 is TGCGCCAGCAGCCAAGACGCTGGCGGCTACAATGAGCAGTTCTTC. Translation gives CASSQDAGGYNEQFF.

CDR3 protein: CSVGQSYEQYF. The DNA for the CDR3 is TGCAGCGTTGGACAGTCCTACGAGCAGTACTTC. The chain joins TRBV29-1 to TRBJ2-7; a possible D gene is TRBD1 (5 bases). CDR1 and CDR2 (germline): SQVTM, ANQGSEA. V gave up 4 bases and J gave up 1 base, with 5 bases separating them. The CDR3 totals 11 residues.

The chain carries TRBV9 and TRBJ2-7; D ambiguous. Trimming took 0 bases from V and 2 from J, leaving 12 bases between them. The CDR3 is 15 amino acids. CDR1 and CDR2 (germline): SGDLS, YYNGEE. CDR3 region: CASSVGQGIAYEQYF. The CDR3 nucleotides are TGTGCCAGCAGCGTAGGGCAAGGGATCGCCTACGAGCAGTACTTC.

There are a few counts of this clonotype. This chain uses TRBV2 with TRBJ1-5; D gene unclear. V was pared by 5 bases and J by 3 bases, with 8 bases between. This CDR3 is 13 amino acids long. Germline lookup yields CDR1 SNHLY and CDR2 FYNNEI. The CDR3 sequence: CASSQTYNQPQHF. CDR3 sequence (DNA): TGTGCCAGCAGTCAAACCTACAATCAGCCCCAGCATTTT.

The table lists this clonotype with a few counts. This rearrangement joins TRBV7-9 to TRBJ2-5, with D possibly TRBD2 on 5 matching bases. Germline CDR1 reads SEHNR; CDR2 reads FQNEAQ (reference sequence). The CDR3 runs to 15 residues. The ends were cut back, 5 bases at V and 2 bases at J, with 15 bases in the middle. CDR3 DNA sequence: TGTGCCAGCAGCCTTCACCAAGCGGTACAAGAGACCCAGTACTTC. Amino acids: CASSLHQAVQETQYF.